The next 10 T cell receptor beta chains were all read from a single sample in a study of cytomegalovirus exposure and HLA in healthy donors. Both 60 Vbeta primers and 13 Jbeta primers went into the PCR. Measured with immunoSEQ multiplex PCR; TCRdb has only the in-frame clones, and not every one. The sample has 180,000 or so clones, approximately 71% seen once; the top ten hold less than 9.5%. Sequencing was done on a sample of PBMCs. Receptors originate from a woman in her 40s in good health and CMV-seropositive.

The V gene is TRBV27, the J gene TRBJ2-3; 13 positions match TRBD2. From germline, CDR1 is MNHEY and CDR2 SMNVEV (reference sequence). V trimming: 6 bases; J trimming: 4 bases; junction bases outside the gene matches: 4. The CDR3 is made up of 15 amino acids. The DNA of the CDR3 is TGTGCCAGCAGCCCGACTAGCGGGAGGTCAGATACGCAGTATTTT. Encoded protein: CASSPTSGRSDTQYF.

The chain has TRBV30 and TRBJ2-7, with 9 bases that match TRBD1. Unmatched junction bases numbered 2, after V lost 2 bases and J lost 3 bases. This CDR3 contains 13 residues. In germline, CDR1 is GTSNPN, CDR2 SVGIG (reference sequence). The CDR3 DNA reads TGTGCCTGGAGTACAGGGGGCTTCTACGAGCAGTACTTC. This sequence encodes CAWSTGGFYEQYF.

This clone came up a few times. The rearrangement joins TRBV19 to TRBJ2-4; the D gene is possibly TRBD1 (5 bases). The CDR3 loop spans 16 amino acids. Germline CDR1 and CDR2: LNHDA and SQIVND (reference sequence). V dropped 3 bases and J dropped 4 bases, with 16 bases sitting between them. The CDR3 reads CASSMARQGRKNIQYF. The CDR3 DNA sequence: TGTGCCAGTAGTATGGCTCGGCAGGGAAGAAAAAACATTCAGTACTTC.

The chain has TRBV2 and TRBJ2-7; D uncertain. Trimming removed 1 base from V and 2 bases from J, with 6 bases in between. There are 13 residues in the CDR3. In germline, CDR1 is SNHLY, CDR2 FYNNEI. Here the CDR3 reads CASSEGQTYEQYF. The DNA for the CDR3 is TGTGCCAGCAGTGAAGGACAAACCTACGAGCAGTACTTC.

The chain has TRBV4-2 and TRBJ1-2; 10 bases align to TRBD1. J was trimmed by 7 bases and V by 1 base; bases with no gene match: 15. CDR1 and CDR2 from the germline V gene are LGHNA and YNFKEQ. CDR3 length: 18 residues. In DNA form, the CDR3 reads TGTGCCAGCAGCCAAGGACTCCGGGACAGGGGTGGAATTGGTGGCTACACCTTC. Protein sequence: CASSQGLRDRGGIGGYTF.

The chain has TRBV7-9 and TRBJ1-4; the match to TRBD1 covers 9 bases. Germline V lookup: CDR1 SEHNR, CDR2 FQNEAQ (reference sequence). V was pared by 1 base and J by 4 bases, with 4 bases of the junction left unmatched. This CDR3 has 16 residues. DNA of the CDR3: TGTGCCAGCAGCTTAGGGGGACAGGGTCTTAATGAAAAACTGTTTTTT. Protein sequence: CASSLGGQGLNEKLFF.

The chain is built from TRBV6-4 and TRBJ2-3, with 8 bases identical to TRBD1. In germline, CDR1 is MRHNA, CDR2 SNTAGT. V lost 0 bases to trimming and J lost 7 bases; unmatched junction nucleotides: 9. The CDR3 is 16 amino acids. The CDR3 loop is CASSDSQGAGDHTQYF. DNA of the CDR3: TGTGCCAGCAGTGACTCGCAGGGGGCTGGGGACCATACGCAGTATTTT.

This chain uses TRBV7-2 with TRBJ2-2; the match to TRBD2 covers 13 bases. The germline V gene has CDR1 SGHTA and CDR2 FQGNSA. This CDR3 spans 17 amino acids. V lost 5 bases, J lost 6 bases, and 9 bases stayed unmatched. The CDR3 sequence: CASSDPVLAGGAGELFF. The CDR3 nucleotides read TGTGCCAGCAGCGATCCGGTACTAGCGGGAGGGGCCGGGGAGCTGTTTTTT.

This clone has a handful of counts. The chain employs TRBV6-5 and TRBJ1-1; D is ambiguous. CDR1 and CDR2 (germline): MNHEY, SVGAGI. The CDR3 has 13 residues. Deletions cut 5 bases from V and 0 bases from J, with 7 bases between. CDR3 amino acids: CASSLGMNTEAFF. The CDR3 DNA is TGTGCCAGCAGTCTTGGCATGAACACTGAAGCTTTCTTT.

This sequence joins TRBV18 and TRBJ2-1, with TRBD1 identical over 7 bases. CDR3 length: 13 amino acids. The germline CDR1 and CDR2 sequences are KGHSH and LQKENI. With 4 bases clipped from V and 7 bases from J, the junction kept 4 bases outside the gene matches. CDR3 protein: CASSQGASNEQFF. CDR3 DNA sequence: TGTGCCAGCTCACAGGGGGCGTCTAATGAGCAGTTCTTC.